The 9 T cell receptor beta chains reported below all come from one sample, sequenced in a study of OX40 agonist ivuxolimab in advanced cancers. Method: immunoSEQ multiplex PCR; TCRdb's copy keeps in-frame clones and lacks some. The sample consists of tens of thousands of clones, roughly 88% of them appearing once. Sequencing used CD4+ or CD8+ T cells sorted from blood, obtained in a trial of the OX40 agonist ivuxolimab. Source of these receptors: an adult with an advanced solid tumor such as melanoma, head and neck, liver or kidney cancer.

V usage is TRBV29-1 and J usage is TRBJ2-5, with D possibly being TRBD1 (5 bases). The germline V and J ends were trimmed by 4 bases and 5 bases, with 5 bases remaining between them. This CDR3 has 10 residues. CDR1 is SQVTM, CDR2 ANQGSEA, per germline. DNA for the CDR3: TGCAGCGTTGCAGGGGAGACCCAGTACTTC. Protein sequence: CSVAGETQYF.

The genes are TRBV19 and TRBJ1-4; no clear D. Germline lookup yields CDR1 LNHDA and CDR2 SQIVND (reference sequence). Trimming pared 6 bases from V and 5 bases from J, leaving 4 bases between. The CDR3 consists of 11 residues. The CDR3 region has the DNA TGTGCCAGTAGCCAGAATGAAAAACTGTTTTTT. Its translation: CASSQNEKLFF.

The V call is TRBV7-2, the J call TRBJ2-2, with D unclear. Per germline, CDR1 SGHTA and CDR2 FQGNSA. Trimming left V 0 bases short and J 5 bases short, with 4 bases between. The CDR3 sequence is 13 residues long. The CDR3 coding sequence is TGTGCCAGCAGCTTAGCGCTGACCGGGGAGCTGTTTTTT. Its protein is CASSLALTGELFF. The full variable domain, with the rest looked up from reference TRBV7-2 and TRBJ2-2, is GAGVSQSPSNKVTEKGKDVELRCDPISGHTALYWYRQSLGQGLEFLIYFQGNSAPDKSGLPSDRFSAERTGGSVSTLTIQRTQQEDSAVYLCASSLALTGELFFGEGSRLTVL.

CDR3 protein: CASSYYSGSPLHF. DNA of the CDR3: TGTGCCAGCAGTTACTATAGCGGTTCACCCCTCCACTTT. The V and J genes are TRBV6-5 and TRBJ1-6; D unclear. Germline V CDR1 and CDR2: MNHEY, SVGAGI. The CDR3 consists of 13 residues. Deletions cut 1 base from V and 9 bases from J, with 7 bases between.

The chain employs TRBV11-2 and TRBJ1-4; D gene ambiguous. The germline V gene encodes CDR1 SGHAT and CDR2 FQNNGV. V was cut by 5 bases and J by 5 bases, with 12 bases left in between. The CDR3 is 14 amino acids. The CDR3 region has the DNA TGTGCCAGCAGCCGGACCTTCCGGAATGAAAAACTGTTTTTT. Residues: CASSRTFRNEKLFF.

The V call is TRBV5-1, the J call TRBJ1-3; D is undetermined. From germline, CDR1 is SGHRS and CDR2 YFSETQ. Trimming took off 1 base at V and 1 base at J, with 12 bases between the two ends. The CDR3 loop spans 16 amino acids. The CDR3 is CASSLYAALSGNTIYF. The CDR3 DNA is TGCGCCAGCAGCTTGTACGCAGCCCTATCTGGAAACACCATATATTTT.

The chain is built from TRBV10-2 and TRBJ1-5; D gene unclear. CDR3 length: 15 residues. V lost 3 bases, J lost 1 base, and 10 bases lay in between. The germline gives CDR1 WSHSY, CDR2 SAAADI. CDR3 sequence: CASSDWGGSNQPQHF. CDR3 bases: TGCGCCAGCAGTGACTGGGGAGGGAGCAATCAGCCCCAGCATTTT.

Points on this clone: This sample also contains other DNA sequences that code for the same CDR3. V gene TRBV5-6 combines with J gene TRBJ2-3; 9 positions agree with TRBD1. From germline, CDR1 is SGHDT and CDR2 YYEEEE. CDR3 length equals 16 residues. Trimming removed 4 bases from V and 1 base from J; junction bases left unmatched: 7. The CDR3 DNA reads TGTGCCAGCAGCCCATTGGGGACAGGGCGCACAGATACGCAGTATTTT. Protein: CASSPLGTGRTDTQYF.

With respect to this clone: An end of the junction differs from the germline gene, which may be a read error. The chain links TRBV28 to TRBJ1-1, with 9 nucleotides matching TRBD1. The germline gives CDR1 MDHEN, CDR2 SYDVKM. CDR3 length: 14 amino acids. CDR3 coding DNA: TGTGCCAGCAGATCTGGACAGGGGCTCTCGATTGGCGAGTTT. Encoded protein: CASRSGQGLSIGEF.